One T cell receptor beta chain is described in this entry. Its antigen remains unidentified. This entry belongs to a study of CD4 T cells in relation to SARS-CoV-2 and coronaviruses. Looking at the study overall: PBMCs were cultured with antigen for nine to ten days before TCR beta sequencing.

There are 17 residues in the CDR3. Germline V gene data show CDR1 as MRHNA and CDR2 as SNTAGT. V was clipped by 8 bases and J by 2 bases, with 25 bases between them. Clones were read by immunoSEQ multiplex PCR, and TCRdb kept only the in-frame ones, dropping some. In the table there are 15,000 to 20,000 clones, approximately 82% of which are singletons. The unexposed donors gave CD4+ T cells in about 2011-2018, prior to COVID-19. After around nine days of culture, CD4+ T cells were isolated. The chain links TRBV6-4 to TRBJ2-7; TRBD2 might be the D (6 bases). The sample comprised CD4+ T cells from PBMCs, cultured in vitro. The receptor was derived from a human donor in good health. CDR3 bases: TGTGCCAGCCTCGCGGGACCCGGGTCGGAGAGAACCTACGAGCAGTACTTC. Protein product: CASLAGPGSERTYEQYF.